A single TCR beta chain is shown here with its context. The antigen remains unidentified. TCRdb redid the calling of the reads with MiXCR, one entry per CDR3 protein. The data show around 430,000 distinct CDR3 sequences, 42% seen once. CDR3 length equals 11 residues. V was shortened by 5 bases and J by 11 bases, with 12 bases between the two germline ends. The germline V gene encodes CDR1 SGHTA and CDR2 FQGNSA. The record originates from a study of T cell repertoires in cytomegalovirus infection. This chain connects TRBV7-2 to TRBJ2-5; no clear D gene. The sample here was cultured PBMCs, taken from culture after CMV antigen stimulation. This TCR came from a human donor in good health (CMV status not recorded). Some clones in this sample may be carry-over from other donors' samples. The CDR3, as DNA: TGTGCCAGCAGCCCGTATCGAGTACAGTACTTC. This codes for CASSPYRVQYF.